Below, 32 T cell receptor beta chains from the same sample are listed, as sequenced in a study of PD-1 blockade in classical Hodgkin lymphoma. Assay: immunoSEQ multiplex PCR; the TCRdb copy retains only in-frame clones and omits some. The repertoire holds roughly 90,000 clones, more than 80% seen once, with over 15% in the top ten. Sample time point: cycle 4 day 1 (C4D1), after 6 weeks of nivolumab. Autologous stem cell transplantation was followed by relapse in every patient, and brentuximab vedotin exposure varied. Sequenced material: peripheral blood mononuclear cells (PBMCs), taken before the fourth cycle of nivolumab. The receptors were gathered from a human donor with classical Hodgkin lymphoma.

The chain joins TRBV29-1 to TRBJ1-5; 9 positions match TRBD1. The CDR3 extends over 14 amino acids. The V gene's germline CDR1 is SQVTM and CDR2 ANQGSEA. J was trimmed by 7 bases and V by 4 bases; bases with no gene match: 8. The chain's CDR3 is CSVGDYRGQQPQHF. CDR3 DNA: TGCAGCGTTGGAGACTACAGGGGGCAACAGCCCCAGCATTTT.

DNA of the CDR3: TGTGCCAGCAGCTTAAATGTCGCCTACGAGCAGTACTTC. Translated, it gives CASSLNVAYEQYF. V is TRBV7-3 and J is TRBJ2-7; D not resolved. The CDR3 loop spans 13 amino acids. Looked up from germline, CDR1 is SGHTA and CDR2 is FQGTGA. Trimming left V 1 base short and J 2 bases short, with 6 bases between.

The chain carries TRBV5-1 and TRBJ2-7, with 7 bases matching TRBD1. CDR1 SGHRS and CDR2 YFSETQ come from the germline V gene. Trimming at V came to 5 bases and at J to 2 bases, leaving 7 bases not matched to a gene. CDR3 length equals 14 residues. CDR3 sequence reads: CASSFQTGAYEQYF. The CDR3 DNA reads TGCGCCAGCAGTTTTCAAACAGGGGCCTACGAGCAGTACTTC.

The genes are TRBV7-8 and TRBJ2-7; TRBD1 is a possible D gene (5 bases). This CDR3 is built from 14 residues. The V gene's germline CDR1 is SGHVS and CDR2 FQNEAQ. V was cut by 1 base and J by 4 bases, with 11 bases left in between. DNA of the CDR3: TGTGCCAGCAGCTTAGGACACAAGGGGTACGAGCAGTACTTC. This gives the protein CASSLGHKGYEQYF.

V usage is TRBV6-5 and J usage is TRBJ1-1; D not certain. CDR1 is MNHEY and CDR2 is SVGAGI in the germline V gene. CDR3 length: 11 residues. Trimming removed 6 bases from V and 2 bases from J, with 4 bases in between. The CDR3 DNA reads as TGTGCCAGCAGGAGAAACACTGAAGCTTTCTTT. This sequence encodes CASRRNTEAFF.

The gene calls are TRBV5-1 and TRBJ2-3, with TRBD2 as a possible D gene (5 bases). The CDR3 runs to 14 residues. Germline values: CDR1 SGHRS, CDR2 YFSETQ. V lost 2 bases and J 6 bases, leaving 13 bases between the germline ends. CDR3 in amino acids: CASSFGVREDTQYF. The DNA for the CDR3 is TGCGCCAGCAGCTTCGGGGTGAGGGAGGATACGCAGTATTTT.

This clone was detected a few times. V usage is TRBV27 and J usage is TRBJ2-6; D is unresolved. V lost 7 bases to trimming and J lost 4 bases, with 8 bases between them. From germline, CDR1 is MNHEY and CDR2 SMNVEV (reference sequence). The CDR3 length is 13 residues. The CDR3 loop reads CASTPSGANVLTF. The DNA for the CDR3 is TGTGCCAGCACCCCCTCCGGGGCCAACGTCCTGACTTTC.

The rearrangement joins TRBV19 to TRBJ1-4; possibly TRBD1 for D (5 bases). The CDR3 contains 14 residues. Germline V CDR1 and CDR2: LNHDA, SQIVND (reference sequence). V was cut by 5 bases and J by 2 bases, with 9 bases left in between. In DNA, the CDR3 is TGTGCCAGTAGTGGGACGTACACTAATGAAAAACTGTTTTTT. The encoded protein is CASSGTYTNEKLFF.

The rearrangement joins TRBV19 to TRBJ2-5; D perhaps matches TRBD2 (6 bases). V was pared by 8 bases and J by 2 bases, with 12 bases between. Germline V gives CDR1 LNHDA, CDR2 SQIVND (reference sequence). This CDR3 is 13 amino acids long. CDR3 nucleotide sequence: TGTGCCAGTGGCGAGGGGAGGCAAGAGACCCAGTACTTC. Amino acids: CASGEGRQETQYF.

The J gene is TRBJ2-5, the V gene TRBV28, with no clear D. CDR3 length: 12 amino acids. V gave up 8 bases and J gave up 4 bases, with 11 bases separating them. Germline V gene lookup returns CDR1 MDHEN and CDR2 SYDVKM. CDR3 coding DNA: TGTGCCAGCCGACGACGGCCAGAGACCCAGTACTTC. It encodes CASRRRPETQYF.

This clone appeared a single time. V and J are TRBV6-5 and TRBJ2-7; no clear D. Per the germline V gene, CDR1 is MNHEY and CDR2 is SVGAGI. Trimming took 0 bases from V and 4 from J, leaving 10 bases between them. This CDR3 region has 14 residues. This CDR3 is CASSYSDVGYEQYF. CDR3 bases: TGTGCCAGCAGTTACTCAGATGTCGGATACGAGCAGTACTTC.

The chain carries TRBV11-3 and TRBJ2-2; D uncertain. Deletions cut 4 bases from V and 4 bases from J, with 7 bases between. The CDR3 spans 13 residues. CDR1 SGHNT and CDR2 YENEEA come from the germline V gene. The CDR3 DNA reads TGTGCCAGCAGCTATGCGGTCACCGGGGAGCTGTTTTTT. This sequence encodes CASSYAVTGELFF.

J is TRBJ2-7 and V is TRBV5-4, with D possibly TRBD2 on 6 matching bases. With 0 bases removed from V and 2 bases from J, the gap between germline ends came to 12 bases. The germline V gene encodes CDR1 SGHNT and CDR2 YYREEE (reference sequence). The CDR3 covers 15 residues. Here the CDR3 reads CASSLGGLQTYEQYF. CDR3 coding DNA: TGTGCCAGCAGCTTGGGGGGACTCCAAACCTACGAGCAGTACTTC.

Only one count was recorded for this clone. The CDR3 DNA follows: TGTGCCATCAGCGGCGCGAACACCGGGGAGCTGTTTTTT. The encoded protein is CAISGANTGELFF. The genes are TRBV10-3 and TRBJ2-2, with D unresolved. The CDR3 covers 13 residues. Germline CDR1 reads ENHRY; CDR2 reads SYGVKD. Trimming stripped 6 bases from V and 0 bases from J, with 5 bases between.

This CDR3 is CASRAGVAWDTQYF. The CDR3 DNA reads as TGTGCCAGCCGGGCGGGAGTGGCGTGGGATACGCAGTATTTT. The V and J genes are TRBV6-5 and TRBJ2-3, with TRBD2 matching 7 bases. The ends lost 8 bases at V and 6 bases at J; junction bases unmatched: 11. This CDR3 has 14 amino acids. The V gene's germline CDR1 is MNHEY and CDR2 SVGAGI.

The chain combines TRBV7-2 with TRBJ2-4; TRBD1 matches 8 bases. V gave up 3 bases and J gave up 4 bases; unmatched junction bases: 5. This CDR3 is 15 amino acids long. Per germline, CDR1 SGHTA and CDR2 FQGNSA. CDR3 loop: CASSLVGQGKNIQYF. DNA for the CDR3: TGTGCCAGCAGCTTGGTCGGACAGGGTAAAAACATTCAGTACTTC.

The V gene is TRBV9, the J gene TRBJ1-1; possibly TRBD1 for D (6 bases). Trimming took off 0 bases at V and 1 base at J, with 10 bases between the two ends. Germline loops: CDR1 SGDLS, CDR2 YYNGEE. The CDR3 contains 15 residues. Here the CDR3 DNA reads TGTGCCAGCAGCGTAGTGAGACAGGAGAACACTGAAGCTTTCTTT. It is translated as CASSVVRQENTEAFF.

This chain connects TRBV10-3 to TRBJ2-3; D is unclear. The germline CDR1 and CDR2 sequences are ENHRY and SYGVKD. Trimming removed 3 bases at V and 3 bases at J, with 13 bases between. The CDR3 is 15 residues long. The CDR3 loop is CAISDVAPATDTQYF. The DNA for the CDR3 is TGTGCCATCAGTGATGTGGCCCCGGCAACAGATACGCAGTATTTT.

CDR3 bases: TGTGCCAGCAGCTCCTCCGCCAGAGAATACACTGAAGCTTTCTTT. It specifies CASSSSAREYTEAFF. The chain joins TRBV5-6 to TRBJ1-1; no firm D call. Germline CDR1 and CDR2: SGHDT and YYEEEE. The V end was cut by 3 bases, the J end by 3 bases, with 15 bases between. The CDR3 is 15 residues long.

The chain uses TRBV30 and TRBJ1-1, with D perhaps TRBD1 (5 bases). V lost 1 base to trimming and J lost 4 bases, with 13 bases between them. CDR3 size: 14 residues. From germline, CDR1 is GTSNPN and CDR2 SVGIG (reference sequence). The CDR3 bases are TGTGCCTGGAGTGCGACAGTCGCGAGCACTGAAGCTTTCTTT. Translated, it gives CAWSATVASTEAFF.

This chain links TRBV4-1 with TRBJ2-1; 7 positions match TRBD1. Germline V gene data show CDR1 as MGHRA and CDR2 as YSYEKL. Losses at the gene ends were 4 bases for V and 8 bases for J; bases not matched to a gene: 14. There are 16 residues in the CDR3. This CDR3 is CASSLSRDSAFDEQFF. The CDR3 DNA sequence: TGCGCCAGCAGCCTTAGCCGGGACAGTGCCTTCGATGAGCAGTTCTTC.

This chain connects TRBV2 to TRBJ1-1; D not resolved. CDR1 is SNHLY and CDR2 is FYNNEI in the germline V gene. The CDR3 extends over 13 amino acids. V lost 11 bases to trimming and J lost 0 bases, with 13 bases between them. CDR3 protein: CAGKALMNTEAFF. DNA of the CDR3: TGTGCCGGGAAGGCCCTTATGAACACTGAAGCTTTCTTT.

This clone was recorded a few times. This rearrangement joins TRBV19 to TRBJ1-2, with no clear D. CDR3 length equals 12 residues. The V end lost 1 base, the J end lost 8 bases, and 8 bases lay between the germline ends. Germline V CDR1 and CDR2: LNHDA, SQIVND (reference sequence). The CDR3 region is CASSIGFGGYTF. CDR3 DNA sequence: TGTGCCAGTAGTATAGGGTTCGGCGGCTACACCTTC.

The chain links TRBV29-1 to TRBJ2-7; perhaps TRBD2 as D (5 bases). V was cut by 8 bases and J by 4 bases, with 12 bases left in between. This CDR3 spans 11 amino acids. Germline values: CDR1 SQVTM, CDR2 ANQGSEA. CDR3 DNA: TGCAGCATTGCCACGGGATACGAGCAGTACTTC. Translation: CSIATGYEQYF.

This clone was counted at least ten times. The chain joins TRBV11-1 to TRBJ2-7; 10 nucleotides line up with TRBD1. V shed 0 bases, J shed 1 base, and the junction held 0 bases outside the gene matches. Germline V gene lookup returns CDR1 SGHAT and CDR2 FQDESV (reference sequence). This CDR3 contains 15 residues. The CDR3 DNA reads as TGTGCCAGCAGCTTAGCGGACAGGGGGTCCTACGAGCAGTACTTC. This sequence encodes CASSLADRGSYEQYF.

The CDR3 coding sequence is TGTGCCAGCAGTCTTAGCGGGAGGGGTGTTATCGGGGAGCTGTTTTTT. Protein: CASSLSGRGVIGELFF. The rearrangement uses TRBV28 and TRBJ2-2; TRBD2 matches at 11 bases. After removal of 5 bases from V and 7 bases from J, the junction contained 9 bases not matched to a gene. Germline assignment: CDR1 MDHEN and CDR2 SYDVKM. The length of the CDR3 is 16 residues.

The chain couples TRBV7-9 to TRBJ2-7, with TRBD1 as a possible D gene (6 bases). Trimming shortened V by 8 bases and J by 3 bases, and 8 bases separated the two germline ends. Germline lookup yields CDR1 SEHNR and CDR2 FQNEAQ (reference sequence). This CDR3 is 11 amino acids long. CDR3 DNA: TGTGCCAGCGGCAGGGGCTACGAGCAGTACTTC. It is translated as CASGRGYEQYF.

The chain combines TRBV6-6 with TRBJ2-5; D remains ambiguous. The CDR3 sequence is 13 residues long. V lost 0 bases to trimming and J lost 4 bases, with 6 bases between them. Germline V lookup: CDR1 MNHNY, CDR2 SVGAGI (reference sequence). For the CDR3, the DNA is TGTGCCAGCAGTTACTCGGGCAGAGAGACCCAGTACTTC. Protein product: CASSYSGRETQYF.

The CDR3 region has the DNA TGTGCCAGCAGCTTAGATATAATAAGCTACGAGCAGTACTTC. Translation: CASSLDIISYEQYF. V is TRBV7-2 and J is TRBJ2-7; D remains ambiguous. This CDR3 comprises 14 residues. Germline loops: CDR1 SGHTA, CDR2 FQGNSA. Trimming removed 1 base from V and 3 bases from J, with 10 bases in between. Full variable domain (outside the CDR3, taken from reference TRBV7-2 and TRBJ2-7): GAGVSQSPSNKVTEKGKDVELRCDPISGHTALYWYRQSLGQGLEFLIYFQGNSAPDKSGLPSDRFSAERTGGSVSTLTIQRTQQEDSAVYLCASSLDIISYEQYFGPGTRLTVT.

This rearrangement joins TRBV28 to TRBJ2-3; 8 bases match TRBD2. The CDR3 sequence is 16 residues long. The germline CDR1 and CDR2 sequences are MDHEN and SYDVKM. V lost 5 bases, J lost 5 bases, and 12 bases stayed unmatched. CDR3: CASSTPTAGVVDTQYF. The CDR3 bases are TGTGCCAGCAGTACACCAACAGCGGGAGTAGTAGATACGCAGTATTTT. The complete variable domain, with remaining parts taken from reference TRBV28 and TRBJ2-3, reads DVKVTQSSRYLVKRTGEKVFLECVQDMDHENMFWYRQDPGLGLRLIYFSYDVKMKEKGDIPEGYSVSREKKERFSLILESASTNQTSMYLCASSTPTAGVVDTQYFGPGTRLTVL.

The gene calls are TRBV27 and TRBJ2-7, with 8 bases that match TRBD1. Germline V gene data show CDR1 as MNHEY and CDR2 as SMNVEV (reference sequence). This CDR3 spans 13 amino acids. V lost 7 bases to trimming and J lost 2 bases; unmatched junction nucleotides: 4. The CDR3 DNA sequence: TGTGCCAGCAAAGCAGGGGGCCCCTACGAGCAGTACTTC. This codes for CASKAGGPYEQYF.

The CDR3 sequence: CASRRDSQETQYF. CDR3 sequence (DNA): TGTGCCAGCAGGAGGGACAGCCAAGAGACCCAGTACTTC. The chain joins TRBV2 to TRBJ2-5, with TRBD1 matching 7 bases. J was trimmed by 1 base and V by 6 bases; bases with no gene match: 2. The CDR3 contains 13 residues. Germline-derived CDR1 and CDR2 are SNHLY and FYNNEI.